A single sample is the source of the 28 T cell receptor beta chains below, sequenced in a study of T cell responses to AZD1222 COVID-19 vaccine. Data came from immunoSEQ multiplex PCR; TCRdb stores just in-frame clones and leaves some out. The table includes 65,000 to 100,000 clones, roughly 86% detected once. The source was peripheral blood, collected 28 days after the second AZD1222 dose. These receptors came from an adult who received the AZD1222 COVID-19 vaccine.

The CDR3 protein is CASSLGQGARTYNEQFF. CDR3 DNA: TGTGCCAGCAGCTTGGGCCAGGGGGCACGGACGTACAATGAGCAGTTCTTC. V gene TRBV11-3 combines with J gene TRBJ2-1; 8 bases are a match to TRBD1. Losses at the gene ends were 3 bases for V and 4 bases for J; bases not matched to a gene: 11. The CDR3 has 17 amino acids. CDR1 and CDR2 from the germline V gene are SGHNT and YENEEA.

The V and J genes are TRBV3-1 (or the pseudogene TRBV3-2) and TRBJ1-4; 11 nucleotides agree with TRBD1. The trim removed 2 bases at V and 10 bases at J, leaving 3 bases unmatched. This CDR3 has 14 residues. Germline-derived CDR1 and CDR2 are LGHDT and YNNKEL (reference sequence). The CDR3 DNA sequence: TGTGCCAGCAGCCAAAAGGGGACAGGGGGAAAACTGTTTTTT. Its translation is CASSQKGTGGKLFF.

The chain couples TRBV19 to TRBJ2-1, with 10 nucleotides matching TRBD2. This CDR3 has 16 residues. CDR1 and CDR2 from the germline V gene are LNHDA and SQIVND (reference sequence). V shed 3 bases and J 3 bases; nucleotides not matched to a gene: 5. This chain's CDR3 is CASSISLAGIYNEQFF. The DNA of the CDR3 is TGTGCCAGTAGTATCTCACTAGCGGGGATCTACAATGAGCAGTTCTTC.

The chain couples TRBV27 to TRBJ2-7, with TRBD1 matching over 7 bases. Trimming at V came to 6 bases and at J to 4 bases, leaving 6 bases not matched to a gene. Germline CDR1 reads MNHEY; CDR2 reads SMNVEV (reference sequence). This CDR3 contains 13 residues. CDR3 loop: CASSWAQGYEQYF. The DNA for the CDR3 is TGTGCCAGCAGCTGGGCACAGGGGTACGAGCAGTACTTC.

The genes are TRBV19 and TRBJ1-5, with D unclear. The CDR3 contains 15 residues. CDR1 is LNHDA, CDR2 SQIVND, per germline (reference sequence). The DNA of the CDR3 is TGTGCTGACTTCACTCGACGGAATAGCAATCAGCCCCAGCATTTT. It specifies CADFTRRNSNQPQHF.

The chain has TRBV19 and TRBJ2-3, with D perhaps matching TRBD2 (6 bases). Germline CDR1 reads LNHDA; CDR2 reads SQIVND (reference sequence). The CDR3 is 13 amino acids. With 10 bases removed from V and 1 base from J, the gap between germline ends came to 12 bases. The CDR3 DNA follows: TGTGCCACAGGAGGGCGCGGCACAGATACGCAGTATTTT. It specifies CATGGRGTDTQYF.

This chain links TRBV6-1 with TRBJ2-7, with 11 positions matching TRBD2. Trimming cost V 0 bases and J 4 bases; bases outside gene matches: 5. The CDR3 totals 16 residues. Germline values: CDR1 MNHNS, CDR2 SASEGT. CDR3 DNA sequence: TGTGCCAGCAGTGAAGCAGAAACTAGCGGGAGTTACGAGCAGTACTTC. It encodes CASSEAETSGSYEQYF.

The rearrangement uses TRBV14 and TRBJ1-1; TRBD1 agrees at 8 bases. The germline CDR1 and CDR2 sequences are SGHDN and FVKESK. The CDR3 is 16 amino acids. V shed 5 bases and J 1 base; nucleotides not matched to a gene: 9. This chain's CDR3 is CASSSHRGVKNTEAFF. CDR3 DNA sequence: TGTGCCAGCAGCTCCCACAGGGGGGTGAAGAACACTGAAGCTTTCTTT.

This sequence joins TRBV12-5 and TRBJ1-2; no clear D. V was pared by 0 bases and J by 8 bases, with 19 bases between. The CDR3 runs to 16 residues. Germline V CDR1 and CDR2: LGHNT, FRNRAP. CDR3 in DNA: TGTGCTAGTGGTTTGGTACGGTCAAGTAAGGGCCTAGGCTACACCTTC. It translates to CASGLVRSSKGLGYTF.

The V gene is TRBV19, the J gene TRBJ2-7, with D unclear. Germline CDR1 reads LNHDA; CDR2 reads SQIVND (reference sequence). The CDR3 length is 13 residues. V lost 3 bases to trimming and J lost 4 bases, with 10 bases between them. The CDR3 here is CASSISRDYEQYF. The CDR3, as DNA: TGTGCCAGTAGTATCTCCCGTGATTACGAGCAGTACTTC.

The chain recombines TRBV21-1 with TRBJ2-5; the table's D call, TRBD1, has no DNA check behind it. TRBV21-1 is assigned pseudogene status. CDR3 length: 14 amino acids. CDR3 region: CASSGNTVQETQYF. CDR3 DNA: TGTGCCAGCTCAGGGAACACTGTCCAAGAGACCCAGTACTTC.

This clone was recorded once. The chain is built from TRBV6-6 and TRBJ2-7; D is unresolved. CDR3 length: 12 residues. V was trimmed by 4 bases and J by 1 base, leaving 5 bases between them. Germline CDR1 MNHNY, CDR2 SVGAGI (reference sequence). The CDR3 loop reads CASSSASYEQYF. The CDR3 DNA is TGTGCCAGCAGTTCCGCATCCTACGAGCAGTACTTC.

The gene calls are TRBV5-5 and TRBJ2-7; D assignment may be TRBD1 or TRBD2 (6 bases each). V was cut by 2 bases and J by 6 bases, with 18 bases left in between. From germline, CDR1 is SGHKS and CDR2 YYEKEE (reference sequence). This CDR3 is 15 amino acids long. The CDR3 sequence is CASSFRGPLGGEQYF. DNA of the CDR3: TGTGCCAGCAGCTTTCGGGGGCCCCTGGGTGGCGAGCAGTACTTC. The full variable domain, with the rest looked up from reference TRBV5-5 and TRBJ2-7, is DAGVTQSPTHLIKTRGQQVTLRCSPISGHKSVSWYQQVLGQGPQFIFQYYEKEERGRGNFPDRFSARQFPNYSSELNVNALLLGDSALYLCASSFRGPLGGEQYFGPGTRLTVT.

This clone is a singleton in its sample. This chain connects TRBV7-2 to TRBJ2-1; 10 bases fit TRBD2. Germline CDR1 is SGHTA and CDR2 is FQGNSA. The CDR3 runs 15 residues. Unmatched junction bases numbered 8, after V lost 5 bases and J lost 7 bases. The CDR3 sequence: CASSRGTSERNEQFF. In nucleotides, the CDR3 is TGTGCCAGCAGCCGCGGGACTAGCGAAAGGAATGAGCAGTTCTTC.

V and J are TRBV11-2 and TRBJ2-1, with D perhaps TRBD2 (7 bases). The CDR3 sequence is 18 residues long. Trimming took 2 bases from V and 4 from J, leaving 21 bases between them. CDR1 SGHAT and CDR2 FQNNGV come from the germline V gene. CDR3 amino acids: CASSLIGFSGGQYNEQFF. The CDR3 bases are TGTGCCAGCAGCTTAATAGGTTTTTCGGGGGGCCAGTACAATGAGCAGTTCTTC.

This rearrangement joins TRBV7-2 to TRBJ1-1; D is perhaps TRBD1 (5 bases). The germline CDR1 and CDR2 sequences are SGHTA and FQGNSA. The CDR3 contains 16 residues. V dropped 3 bases and J dropped 3 bases, with 17 bases sitting between them. The CDR3 loop reads CASSFGGGIMDTEAFF. CDR3 DNA sequence: TGTGCCAGCAGCTTCGGGGGGGGGATCATGGACACTGAAGCTTTCTTT.

This clone was observed once. V and J are TRBV7-9 and TRBJ1-1; weak D call: TRBD1 (6 bases). CDR3 length: 14 residues. The V gene lost 1 base and the J gene lost 1 base, with 7 bases spanning the gap. Germline lookup yields CDR1 SEHNR and CDR2 FQNEAQ (reference sequence). The CDR3 DNA sequence: TGTGCCAGCAGCTTAGGAGGGGGGAACACTGAAGCTTTCTTT. Its protein is CASSLGGGNTEAFF.

The chain links TRBV5-1 to TRBJ2-1; 11 nucleotides agree with TRBD1. The J segment lost 6 bases and the V segment lost 4 bases, leaving 15 bases of the junction unmatched. The CDR3 consists of 18 residues. Germline CDR1 is SGHRS and CDR2 is YFSETQ. CDR3 region: CASSPGTGGHRPVNEQFF. The DNA of the CDR3 is TGCGCCAGCAGCCCCGGGACAGGGGGTCACCGACCGGTCAATGAGCAGTTCTTC.

The J gene is TRBJ1-2, the V gene TRBV27, with 8 bases aligning to TRBD1. V lost 4 bases to trimming and J lost 2 bases; unmatched junction nucleotides: 9. Germline lookup yields CDR1 MNHEY and CDR2 SMNVEV (reference sequence). The CDR3 spans 16 residues. The CDR3 nucleotides read TGTGCCAGCAGTTCGCGACAGGGGCTAATCAACTATGGCTACACCTTC. Translation: CASSSRQGLINYGYTF.

The CDR3 nucleotides read TGTGCCAGCAGCCAAGCTAGCGGGACGAACACCGGGGAGCTGTTTTTT. Translating gives CASSQASGTNTGELFF. V and J are TRBV3-1 (or the pseudogene TRBV3-2) and TRBJ2-2; 9 positions agree with TRBD2. The length of the CDR3 is 16 residues. Germline-derived CDR1 and CDR2 are LGHDT and YNNKEL (reference sequence). The J segment lost 0 bases and the V segment lost 1 base, leaving 0 bases of the junction unmatched.

This chain joins TRBV2 and TRBJ2-1; no reliable D call. The CDR3 is 14 residues long. Trimming removed 8 bases at V and 7 bases at J, with 18 bases between. Germline CDR1 is SNHLY and CDR2 is FYNNEI. The CDR3 nucleotides read TGTGCCAGCGTGGTTGACTTCACAAGAAATGAGCAGTTCTTC. Its protein product is CASVVDFTRNEQFF.

The chain employs TRBV19 and TRBJ2-7, with 9 bases identical to TRBD1. CDR1 and CDR2 (germline): LNHDA, SQIVND (reference sequence). The CDR3 contains 14 residues. The V and J ends lost 6 bases and 2 bases, in that order; junction bases with no gene match: 5. The CDR3 sequence: CASRPGQGTYEQYF. The CDR3 DNA is TGTGCCAGTAGACCGGGACAGGGTACCTACGAGCAGTACTTC.

CDR3 residues: CASSQGDRAGEQYF. For the CDR3, the DNA is TGTGCCAGCAGCCAAGGGGACAGGGCTGGCGAGCAGTACTTC. V gene TRBV4-2 combines with J gene TRBJ2-7, with 9 bases lining up with TRBD1. Germline V CDR1 and CDR2: LGHNA, YNFKEQ. This CDR3 is built from 14 residues. V shed 1 base and J 6 bases; nucleotides not matched to a gene: 4.

V and J are TRBV6-5 and TRBJ1-1; D possibly corresponds to TRBD1 (5 bases). The CDR3 loop spans 15 amino acids. Germline V lookup: CDR1 MNHEY, CDR2 SVGAGI. Trimming shortened V by 2 bases and J by 1 base, and 11 bases separated the two germline ends. CDR3 region: CASSYIVGANTEAFF. The CDR3 DNA reads as TGTGCCAGCAGTTACATAGTCGGGGCGAACACTGAAGCTTTCTTT.

Remarks on this clone: Distinct nucleotide sequences in the sample also encode this CDR3. The chain has TRBV7-2 and TRBJ2-1; D call uncertain. Per the germline V gene, CDR1 is SGHTA and CDR2 is FQGNSA. The V and J ends lost 1 base and 5 bases respectively, with 6 bases between them. The CDR3 totals 13 residues. The CDR3 region has the DNA TGTGCCAGCAGCTTAGGGCCAAACAATGAGCAGTTCTTC. Amino acid sequence: CASSLGPNNEQFF.

This rearrangement joins TRBV6-2 or TRBV6-3 to TRBJ1-5, with 10 bases lining up with TRBD1. Germline CDR1 is MNHEY and CDR2 is SVGEGT. J was trimmed by 4 bases and V by 6 bases; bases with no gene match: 12. CDR3 size: 17 residues. CDR3 protein: CASSRPGQGPLNQPQHF. The DNA of the CDR3 is TGTGCCAGCAGCCGACCGGGACAGGGGCCGTTGAATCAGCCCCAGCATTTT.

The chain couples TRBV5-1 to TRBJ2-7; the D is unclear. Trimming stripped 0 bases from V and 0 bases from J, with 4 bases between. CDR3 length equals 13 residues. The germline gives CDR1 SGHRS, CDR2 YFSETQ. The CDR3 bases are TGCGCCAGCAGCTTGGGGGTCTCCTACGAGCAGTACTTC. Translating it yields CASSLGVSYEQYF.

The rearrangement joins TRBV7-9 to TRBJ1-1; D call uncertain. This CDR3 contains 12 residues. V was pared by 10 bases and J by 5 bases, with 14 bases between. Germline assignment: CDR1 SEHNR and CDR2 FQNEAQ (reference sequence). CDR3 sequence reads: CATAPLMTEAFF. The CDR3 DNA reads TGTGCCACCGCCCCCCTGATGACTGAAGCTTTCTTT.